The clone carrying this T cell receptor (beta chain) was picked up many times. This specimen belongs to a study of Graves' ophthalmopathy and Graves' hyperthyroidism. V was clipped by 6 bases and J by 3 bases; unmatched bases: 8. Germline V gene lookup returns CDR1 MNHNS and CDR2 SASEGT. This CDR3 region has 14 residues. TCR beta CDR3 regions were amplified from RNA transcripts. Second-round multiplex PCR followed a first-round RT-PCR using HTBI primers. MiXCR, run by TCRdb on the multiplex PCR reads, gives a single entry per CDR3 protein. The repertoire includes roughly 600,000 distinct CDR3 sequences, roughly 40% of them detected once, and about 4.1% sits in the top ten.

The clonotype originates from an adult man with Graves' hyperthyroidism. The V and J genes are TRBV6-1 and TRBJ2-7, with 7 bases that match TRBD1. The sequencing sample was made of peripheral blood or thyroid tissue (not recorded which). In nucleotides, the CDR3 is TGTGCCAGCAGCGGGGACAGTTTAGACTACGAGCAGTACTTC. Amino acid sequence: CASSGDSLDYEQYF.